This T cell receptor (beta chain) is from a study of CD8 T cells in Susac syndrome. Overall study context: Active disease was present in six of the sequenced Susac syndrome patients, whereas under 10 of them were in remission.

Random hexamers served to reverse transcribe roughly 0.5 to 1 ug RNA. MiXCR, applied by TCRdb to the immunoSEQ multiplex PCR reads, yields one record per CDR3 protein. The table includes 150,000 or so distinct CDR3 sequences, around 95% detected once. Notes on the study in general: In Susac syndrome, CD4+ T cell repertoires lacked any clonal expansion.

CDR3 length: 15 residues. The germline CDR1 and CDR2 sequences are SQVTM and ANQGSEA. V lost 5 bases, J lost 4 bases, and 8 bases stayed unmatched. On this clonotype: What it binds is unknown.

V usage is TRBV29-1 and J usage is TRBJ2-5, with 12 bases lining up with TRBD2. This TCR was recovered from a human donor with Susac syndrome. The specimen sequenced was CD4+ T cells from PBMCs. CDR3 in amino acids: CSVKTSGSKRETQYF. The CDR3 DNA reads as TGCAGCGTTAAGACTAGCGGGAGTAAGAGAGAGACCCAGTACTTC.